These 26 T cell receptor beta chains came from one sample sequenced in a study of tumor-infiltrating lymphocytes in primary liver carcinoma. A constant-region primer served to make TCR beta cDNA from roughly 480 ng total RNA. Modified slightly, ARM-PCR produced TCR beta libraries over three nested multiplex PCR rounds. Amplification in the first two PCR rounds was performed using TRBV1-TRBV30 forward primers and a C-beta reverse primer for 10 cycles each. TCRdb reprocessed the multiplex PCR reads via MiXCR and lists one record per CDR3 protein. The sample shows roughly 120,000 distinct CDR3 sequences, around 64% of them seen only once. Unsorted bulk tissue of about 18-32 mg yielded co-extracted RNA and DNA. The sample comprised liver tumor tissue from sampling region 3. As to subset: tumor region T3, left-lateral pole. The receptors were sampled from a woman aged 60-75 years with primary liver carcinoma and hepatitis B virus infection.

Details on this clonotype: A much bigger clone sits one base away, suggesting this may be a read error. The chain joins TRBV28 to TRBJ2-4; TRBD2 matches 7 bases. The CDR3 extends over 16 amino acids. Germline V gene data show CDR1 as MDHEN and CDR2 as SYDVKM. The CDR3, as DNA: TGTGCCAGCAGCGAGTCTAGCGGAAGAGCCGAAAACATTCAGTACTTC. It is translated as CASSESSGRAENIQYF.

Note on this clonotype: Just one base apart from a much larger clone, this may be a read error. The final CDR3 position lacks the conserved phenylalanine or tryptophan, pointing to a likely read error. The chain couples TRBV7-8 to TRBJ1-2; 10 nucleotides agree with TRBD1. Germline V gene sequence: CDR1 SGHVS, CDR2 FQNEAQ. Germline trimming cut 5 bases from V and 8 bases from J; bases unmatched to any gene: 11. The CDR3 spans 15 residues. CDR3 amino acids: CASSGDWTGGSGYTL. The CDR3 nucleotides are TGTGCCAGCAGCGGGGATTGGACAGGGGGAAGCGGCTACACCTTA.

As regards this clonotype: The germline gene is not matched at one end of the junction; a read error may be the cause. V and J are TRBV11-3 and TRBJ2-1, with D perhaps being TRBD1 or TRBD2 (5 bases each). The CDR3 is 19 residues long. The germline gives CDR1 SGHNT, CDR2 YENEEA. CDR3 bases: TGTGCCAGCAGTTTAGATTTTTTTTTCAAGGGGAGCTCCTACAATGAGCAGTTCTTC. Protein sequence: CASSLDFFFKGSSYNEQFF.

Only one count was recorded for this clonotype. This CDR3 fails to terminate in the conserved phenylalanine or tryptophan, so it likely reflects a read error. No DNA is shown, since the ends of the CDR3 on it are uncertain; the CDR3 is the one TCRdb lists. The V and J genes are TRBV6-6 and TRBJ1-1; the table's D gene call, TRBD1, was not cross checked with the DNA. The CDR3 adds up to 14 amino acids, both ends counted. Germline V lookup: CDR1 MNHNY, CDR2 SVGAGI (reference sequence). The CDR3 region is CASSQDQGATEASY.

As for this clonotype: At one end the junction does not follow the germline gene, possibly because of a read error. The chain combines TRBV11-1 with TRBJ1-1; TRBD1 matches at 8 bases. CDR1 SGHAT and CDR2 FQDESV come from the germline V gene (reference sequence). This CDR3 comprises 14 residues. CDR3 amino acids: CANSQPGGLTGAFF. The CDR3 nucleotides are TGTGCCAACAGTCAACCAGGGGGCCTCACTGGAGCTTTCTTT.

As regards this clonotype: In this CDR3 the conserved last residue, phenylalanine or tryptophan, is missing, so a read error is likely. This chain links TRBV29-1 with TRBJ2-2; no definite D call. V was trimmed by 4 bases and J by 5 bases, leaving 14 bases between them. Germline V CDR1 and CDR2: SQVTM, ANQGSEA. This CDR3 has 14 residues. CDR3 protein: CSVAGLTKTGELFY. In DNA form, the CDR3 reads TGCAGCGTTGCTGGTCTTACCAAGACCGGGGAGCTGTTTTAT.

In its sample, this clonotype was seen many times. The chain couples TRBV10-3 to TRBJ2-1; 14 bases match TRBD2. V gave up 3 bases and J gave up 1 base; unmatched junction bases: 5. CDR1 and CDR2 (germline): ENHRY, SYGVKD. The CDR3 has 18 residues. The DNA of the CDR3 is TGTGCCATCAGTGAAAGACTAGCGGGAGGGAATTCCTACAATGAGCAGTTCTTC. This gives the protein CAISERLAGGNSYNEQFF.

This clonotype was picked up a small number of times. A much larger clone differs from this one at a single base, so this may be a read error. The CDR3 DNA follows: TGTGTCAGCAGTTTAGAACAGGCGAACACTGAAGCTTTCTTT. Its translation is CVSSLEQANTEAFF. The V call is TRBV12-3 or TRBV12-4, the J call TRBJ1-1, with a tentative D call TRBD1 (5 bases). CDR3 length equals 14 residues.

This clonotype showed up many times. The chain is built from TRBV28 and TRBJ1-2; 8 nucleotides align to TRBD1. J lost 6 bases, V lost 5 bases, and 5 bases had no gene match. The germline gives CDR1 MDHEN, CDR2 SYDVKM. The CDR3 is 13 residues long. CDR3 in amino acids: CASSRTGIDGYTF. CDR3 bases: TGTGCCAGCAGTCGGACAGGGATTGATGGCTACACCTTC.

This clonotype was detected ten times or more. The rearrangement joins TRBV6-1 to TRBJ2-7; possible D gene TRBD1, 6 bases. This CDR3 has 13 amino acids. Trimming cost V 6 bases and J 2 bases, with 11 bases left between them. Germline CDR1 is MNHNS and CDR2 is SASEGT. The CDR3 reads CASSGQNTYEQYF. CDR3 DNA: TGTGCCAGCAGCGGACAGAACACCTACGAGCAGTACTTC.

Points on this clonotype: This may stem from a read error, because a much larger clone lies one nucleotide away. The final CDR3 position lacks the conserved phenylalanine or tryptophan, pointing to a likely read error. The chain has TRBV5-4 and TRBJ2-1, with 9 positions matching TRBD2. Germline V gene sequence: CDR1 SGHNT, CDR2 YYREEE (reference sequence). V shed 4 bases and J 8 bases; nucleotides not matched to a gene: 7. CDR3 length: 14 residues. The CDR3 DNA sequence: TGTGCCAGCAGCCTTTTGGTAGCGGGAGATGAGCAGTTCCTC. Translating gives CASSLLVAGDEQFL.

This clonotype was seen ten or more times. This chain connects TRBV5-4 to TRBJ2-3; 9 nucleotides line up with TRBD2. Germline V CDR1 and CDR2: SGHNT, YYREEE (reference sequence). The CDR3 runs to 17 residues. The V segment lost 4 bases and the J segment 2 bases; nucleotides outside the gene matches: 11. The CDR3 sequence is CASSRKASGDNTDTQYF. The CDR3 coding sequence is TGTGCCAGCAGCAGGAAGGCTAGCGGGGATAACACAGATACGCAGTATTTT.

As for this clonotype: This may come from a read error, since a much larger clone is one base off. This chain joins TRBV6-6 and TRBJ1-1, with a possible D match to TRBD1 (6 bases). The germline V gene encodes CDR1 MNHNY and CDR2 SVGAGI (reference sequence). Trimming pared 5 bases from V and 7 bases from J, leaving 17 bases between. This CDR3 is built from 14 residues. The CDR3 is CASSEQGMGIEAFF. DNA for the CDR3: TGTGCCAGCAGTGAACAGGGAATGGGCATTGAAGCTTTCTTT.

Details on this clonotype: With a much larger clone just one base away, this may be a read error. The rearrangement uses TRBV19 and TRBJ1-1; no firm D call. CDR3 length: 13 amino acids. The ends were cut back, 4 bases at V and 7 bases at J, with 13 bases in the middle. In germline, CDR1 is LNHDA, CDR2 SQIVND (reference sequence). The CDR3: CASSTIGGVEAFF. CDR3 bases: TGTGCCAGTAGTACCATCGGTGGGGTTGAAGCTTTCTTT. The complete variable domain, with remaining parts taken from reference TRBV19 and TRBJ1-1, reads DGGITQSPKYLFRKEGQNVTLSCEQNLNHDAMYWYRQDPGQGLRLIYYSQIVNDFQKGDIAEGYSVSREKKESFPLTVTSAQKNPTAFYLCASSTIGGVEAFFGQGTRLTVV.

Many counts were recorded for this clonotype. A junction end diverges from the germline sequence, so it may reflect a read error. The CDR3 region is CSGNTGTDTQYF. The CDR3 nucleotides read TGTTCTGGCAACACAGGCACAGATACGCAGTATTTT. The V call is TRBV29-1, the J call TRBJ2-3; no definite D call. CDR1 and CDR2 from the germline V gene are SQVTM and ANQGSEA. The CDR3 runs 12 residues.

Of note for this clonotype: As the CDR3 is not closed by the conserved phenylalanine or tryptophan, this likely results from a read error. The chain recombines TRBV12-3 or TRBV12-4 with TRBJ1-1; no firm D call. This CDR3 has 12 residues. DNA of the CDR3: TGTGCCAACAGCAATCCTAACATTGAAGCTTTCTTA. Translated, it gives CANSNPNIEAFL.

A word on this clonotype: The junction does not match germline at one end; this may be a read error. V gene TRBV5-4 combines with J gene TRBJ2-5, with D perhaps TRBD1 or TRBD2 (5 bases each). The CDR3 has 15 amino acids. CDR1 and CDR2 (germline): SGHNT, YYREEE (reference sequence). CDR3 amino acids: CVSSPTMGDGETQYF. DNA for the CDR3: TGTGTCAGCAGCCCCACGATGGGGGACGGAGAGACCCAGTACTTC.

At least ten counts were recorded for this clonotype. The gene calls are TRBV7-9 and TRBJ2-1; possibly TRBD1 or TRBD2 for D (6 bases each). V lost 1 base and J 4 bases, leaving 8 bases between the germline ends. Germline V lookup: CDR1 SEHNR, CDR2 FQNEAQ (reference sequence). The CDR3 is made up of 14 amino acids. The CDR3 loop reads CASSLEGGYNEQFF. The DNA for the CDR3 is TGTGCCAGCAGCTTAGAAGGGGGGTACAATGAGCAGTTCTTC.

Comment on this clonotype: Germline is not matched at one junction end, which may reflect a read error. This chain connects TRBV29-1 to TRBJ2-2, with a tentative D call TRBD2 (7 bases). Looked up from germline, CDR1 is SQVTM and CDR2 is ANQGSEA. This CDR3 spans 13 amino acids. The CDR3 sequence is CSVTGHSSGEPFF. CDR3 DNA: TGCAGCGTCACAGGGCACTCGAGCGGGGAGCCGTTTTTT.

Comment on this clonotype: A junction boundary mismatches the germline segment, possibly from a read error. This chain links TRBV6-5 with TRBJ1-4, with D unresolved. The CDR3 is made up of 15 amino acids. Germline V CDR1 and CDR2: MNHEY, SVGAGI. CDR3 nucleotides: TGTGCCGGCAGTCACCCCACGATAGGGAGGGTAAAACTGTTTTTT. Translating it yields CAGSHPTIGRVKLFF.

A note on this clonotype: Germline is not matched at one junction end, which may reflect a read error. The CDR3 nucleotides are TGCGCCAGCAAACCCGGAAGCTCCAACGAACAGTACTTC. Translating it yields CASKPGSSNEQYF. This chain joins TRBV5-1 and TRBJ2-7, with no clear D. The CDR3 is made up of 13 amino acids. CDR1 is SGHRS, CDR2 YFSETQ, per germline.

Details on this clonotype: A read error may produce the germline difference seen at one junction end. The chain uses TRBV6-1 and TRBJ1-2; D ambiguous. CDR3 size: 11 residues. CDR1 is MNHNS, CDR2 SASEGT, per germline. The CDR3 region has the DNA TGTGCCAGCAGAGCCAGCTATGACTACACCTTC. Translation: CASRASYDYTF.

Worth noting for this clonotype: A read error may be the cause here, since a much bigger clone is one base away. The V and J genes are TRBV6-1 and TRBJ1-1; possibly TRBD1 for D (6 bases). This CDR3 is 12 amino acids long. Germline CDR1 is MNHNS and CDR2 is SASEGT. V lost 6 bases and J 4 bases, leaving 9 bases between the germline ends. The CDR3 region is CASSGGPTEAFF. CDR3 in DNA: TGTGCCAGCAGCGGGGGGCCCACTGAAGCTTTCTTT.

As to this clonotype: The junction shows a germline mismatch at one end, possibly a read error. The V and J genes are TRBV4-1 and TRBJ2-3; 9 positions match TRBD1. The germline CDR1 and CDR2 sequences are MGHRA and YSYEKL. The length of the CDR3 is 17 residues. The CDR3 reads CASSQVWDREFTDTQYF. The CDR3 DNA follows: TGCGCCAGCAGCCAAGTTTGGGACAGGGAATTCACAGATACTCAGTATTTT.

Points on this clonotype: The CDR3 end shows no conserved phenylalanine or tryptophan, and so a read error is likely. The chain links TRBV11-3 to TRBJ2-7; 12 positions match TRBD1. CDR3 length equals 15 residues. Germline loops: CDR1 SGHNT, CDR2 YENEEA. The CDR3 sequence: CVGSLGTGGSLEQYL. DNA of the CDR3: TGTGTCGGCAGCTTAGGGACAGGGGGCTCCCTCGAGCAGTACTTA.

CDR3: CASGPTSGCYEQYF. In DNA form, the CDR3 reads TGTGCCAGCGGCCCGACTAGCGGATGCTACGAGCAGTACTTC. The V call is TRBV5-6, the J call TRBJ2-7; TRBD2 aligns across 9 bases. The trim removed 7 bases at V and 3 bases at J, leaving 8 bases unmatched. Germline CDR1 is SGHDT and CDR2 is YYEEEE. The CDR3 totals 14 residues.